The 18 T cell receptor beta chains in this list originate from one sample, sequenced in a study of T-cell memory formation after mild COVID-19. Using its own MiXCR run on the 5' RACE reads, TCRdb lists one record per CDR3 protein. Counted here are about 13,000 distinct CDR3 sequences, about 20% occurring once; the ten biggest clones make up 45% to 50%. Source material: PBMCs or a T cell subset sorted from them (not recorded which). The receptor set was obtained from an adult woman who had mild COVID-19 (a few samples of this study predate the infection). Cell type and time point are not known.

This clonotype appeared many times. CDR3 amino acids: CSVSGGAYGYTF. The CDR3 DNA is TGCAGCGTCTCAGGGGGGGCCTATGGCTACACCTTC. The J gene is TRBJ1-2, the V gene TRBV29-1; 7 bases align to TRBD1. CDR3 length: 12 amino acids. Looked up from germline, CDR1 is SQVTM and CDR2 is ANQGSEA. With V trimmed by 6 bases and J by 4 bases, 5 bases remained unmatched.

The rearrangement links TRBV12-3 or TRBV12-4 to TRBJ1-1; D unresolved. V was pared by 10 bases and J by 6 bases, with 3 bases between. The CDR3 runs to 8 residues. The CDR3 nucleotides read TGTGCCACATCTGAAGCTTTCTTT. Protein: CATSEAFF.

This clonotype was observed a single time. A much larger clone differs by one base, so this may be a read error. V usage is TRBV28 and J usage is TRBJ1-2, with D unclear. In germline, CDR1 is MDHEN, CDR2 SYDVKM. The CDR3 sequence is 14 residues long. CDR3 DNA: TGTACCAGCAGTTTGCTCAAAGGGATATATGGCTACACCTTC. It specifies CTSSLLKGIYGYTF.

The chain carries TRBV21-1 and TRBJ1-1; the listed D gene, TRBD1, was not tested against the DNA. TRBV21-1 is a pseudogene locus. This CDR3 has 17 residues. CDR3 in amino acids: CASSKGDRGREDTEAFF. In nucleotides, the CDR3 is TGTGCCAGCAGCAAAGGGGACAGGGGGCGCGAGGACACTGAAGCTTTCTTT.

This clonotype was found many times. The J gene is TRBJ1-1, the V gene TRBV12-3 or TRBV12-4; D call uncertain. The CDR3 runs 15 residues. V was cut by 2 bases and J by 2 bases, with 12 bases left in between. The CDR3 region is CASSLPLSNNTEAFF. CDR3 bases: TGTGCCAGCAGTTTACCCCTATCTAATAACACTGAAGCTTTCTTT.

This clonotype was detected many times. One end of the junction varies from germline; a read error may be responsible. The chain is built from TRBV6-6 and TRBJ1-1; 8 bases are shared with TRBD1. The CDR3 covers 13 residues. Germline loops: CDR1 MNHNY, CDR2 SVGAGI (reference sequence). CDR3 loop: CASSGTGYTEALF. In nucleotides, the CDR3 is TGTGCCAGCAGCGGGACAGGCTACACTGAAGCTCTCTTT.

This clonotype was recorded at least ten times. This chain connects TRBV30 to TRBJ2-1; 8 bases align to TRBD2. V shed 0 bases, J shed 1 base, and the junction held 8 bases outside the gene matches. CDR3 length: 17 amino acids. Germline-derived CDR1 and CDR2 are GTSNPN and SVGIG (reference sequence). The CDR3 bases are TGTGCCTGGAGTGTAAGGGTAGCGGGGATATCCTACAATGAGCAGTTCTTC. It encodes CAWSVRVAGISYNEQFF.

This clonotype was observed many times. The J gene is TRBJ1-2, the V gene TRBV10-3; weak D call: TRBD1 (5 bases). CDR3 length: 13 amino acids. Trimming took off 3 bases at V and 8 bases at J, with 13 bases between the two ends. Looked up from germline, CDR1 is ENHRY and CDR2 is SYGVKD. CDR3 sequence: CAISDRGEDGYTF. CDR3 in DNA: TGTGCCATCAGTGACCGAGGGGAGGACGGCTACACCTTC.

This clonotype occurred many times. The chain joins TRBV5-1 to TRBJ2-5; 10 bases map to TRBD2. Germline CDR1 reads SGHRS; CDR2 reads YFSETQ. V lost 4 bases and J lost 4; bases outside the gene matches: 16. CDR3 size: 18 residues. The CDR3 DNA sequence: TGCGCCAGCAGCCGCATTCCGGGACTAGCGACGTGGCGAGAGACCCAGTACTTC. Translating gives CASSRIPGLATWRETQYF.

There are a few counts of this clonotype. The chain couples TRBV12-3 or TRBV12-4 to TRBJ1-2; 8 bases line up with TRBD1. CDR3 length equals 15 residues. V shed 1 base and J 5 bases; nucleotides not matched to a gene: 6. This CDR3 is CASSLDRTGSYGYTF. DNA of the CDR3: TGTGCCAGCAGTTTAGATCGGACAGGGAGTTATGGCTACACCTTC.

This clonotype is medium-sized (0.01 to 0.1%) by share. The chain joins TRBV25-1 to TRBJ2-7, with D tentatively TRBD1 or TRBD2 (5 bases each). Germline CDR1 reads MGHDK; CDR2 reads SYGVNS. The CDR3 length is 12 residues. The ends were cut back, 6 bases at V and 7 bases at J, with 13 bases in the middle. The CDR3 loop is CASSRDLGEQYF. CDR3 nucleotide sequence: TGTGCCAGCAGCCGGGACCTTGGGGAGCAGTACTTC.

This clonotype was counted many times. The rearrangement uses TRBV6-1 and TRBJ1-1; 8 nucleotides agree with TRBD1. CDR3 length equals 14 residues. The V gene's germline CDR1 is MNHNS and CDR2 SASEGT. V shed 6 bases, J shed 4 bases, and the junction held 7 bases outside the gene matches. The CDR3 region has the DNA TGTGCCAGCAGGGCAGGGGGCGCCCGCACTGAAGCTTTCTTT. Its translation is CASRAGGARTEAFF.

The table lists this clonotype with many counts. This chain connects TRBV6-2 or TRBV6-3 to TRBJ1-5; 8 nucleotides align to TRBD1. J lost 6 bases, V lost 4 bases, and 8 bases had no gene match. The CDR3 consists of 15 residues. In germline, CDR1 is MNHEY, CDR2 SVGEGT. The CDR3 protein is CASSSDRGWFQPQHF. The CDR3 bases are TGTGCCAGCAGTTCAGACAGGGGTTGGTTTCAGCCCCAGCATTTT.

This clonotype appeared many times. V and J are TRBV29-1 and TRBJ2-7, with 8 bases identical to TRBD1. Germline CDR1 is SQVTM and CDR2 is ANQGSEA. V lost 6 bases and J lost 5; bases outside the gene matches: 6. The CDR3 runs to 12 residues. The CDR3 coding sequence is TGCAGCGTCAGCATACAGGGGGACGAGCAGTACTTC. This encodes CSVSIQGDEQYF.

This clonotype has ten or more counts. The chain uses TRBV18 and TRBJ2-3; 10 positions agree with TRBD2. The CDR3 is 17 amino acids. Trimming removed 3 bases from V and 8 bases from J; junction bases left unmatched: 14. Germline V gene data show CDR1 as KGHSH and CDR2 as LQKENI. The CDR3 region has the DNA TGTGCCAGCTCACCTCCCGTAGTCTTAGCGGGAGGCGCTACGCAGTATTTT. Amino acid sequence: CASSPPVVLAGGATQYF.

The chain has TRBV7-8 and TRBJ2-5; 10 bases fit TRBD2. The CDR3 covers 15 residues. The V segment lost 6 bases and the J segment 0 bases; nucleotides outside the gene matches: 4. In germline, CDR1 is SGHVS, CDR2 FQNEAQ. The DNA of the CDR3 is TGTGCCAGCAGTCTTAGCGGGGGGTACCAAGAGACCCAGTACTTC. Translated: CASSLSGGYQETQYF.

This clonotype was detected many times. The chain uses TRBV11-3 and TRBJ1-4; unclear D gene. This CDR3 region has 13 residues. V lost 5 bases, J lost 3 bases, and 7 bases lay in between. Germline V gene data show CDR1 as SGHNT and CDR2 as YENEEA. The CDR3 spells CASSGQPNEKLFF. As DNA, the CDR3 is TGTGCCAGCAGCGGGCAGCCTAATGAAAAACTGTTTTTT.

Many counts were recorded for this clonotype. The rearrangement links TRBV20-1 to TRBJ2-7, with a weak D call TRBD2 (5 bases). CDR1 is DFQATT, CDR2 SNEGSKA, per germline (reference sequence). Trimming took 1 base from V and 5 from J, leaving 9 bases between them. This CDR3 contains 12 residues. As DNA, the CDR3 is TGCAGTGCTAGAGGCCCCGGGGACGAGCAGTACTTC. It is translated as CSARGPGDEQYF.